These T cell receptor beta chains were read from a single sample in a study of cytomegalovirus exposure and HLA in healthy donors. Produced via immunoSEQ multiplex PCR; TCRdb's table is partial and in-frame only. The specimen's table records about 130,000 clones. Sequenced sample: PBMCs. These receptors came from a man aged 30-40 years in good health and CMV-seronegative. Both conserved end residues are part of each CDR3. The order of the fields is V gene, clone size, J gene, D gene, CDR3 protein, CDR3 DNA. D genes are given only for firm matches. The size of a clone is reported for some rows only, either as once, few or many, or as a class for expanded clones.

TRBV13,NA,TRBJ1-2,NA,CASSFSGSDGYTF,TGTGCCAGCAGCTTCTCAGGGTCGGATGGCTACACCTTC
TRBV10-3,NA,TRBJ1-2,TRBD1,CAISVPTGGYRNGYTF,TGTGCCATCAGTGTACCCACAGGGGGCTATCGAAATGGCTACACCTTC
TRBV6-5,medium-sized,TRBJ1-1,NA,CASSYSYWGVDTEAFF,TGTGCCAGCAGTTACTCGTATTGGGGGGTTGACACTGAAGCTTTCTTT
TRBV11-3,NA,TRBJ2-3,NA,CASSLGATSTDTQYF,TGTGCCAGCAGCTTAGGAGCGACCAGCACAGATACGCAGTATTTT
TRBV5-5,NA,TRBJ2-2,NA,CASSSDWTGELFF,TGTGCCAGCAGCTCCGACTGGACCGGGGAGCTGTTTTTT
TRBV4-2,NA,TRBJ2-1,TRBD2,CASSQGSGLAINEQFF,TGTGCCAGCAGCCAAGGATCGGGACTAGCCATCAATGAGCAGTTCTTC
TRBV27,NA,TRBJ2-1,NA,CASSQGMSREDYNEQFF,TGTGCCAGCAGTCAGGGGATGAGCCGGGAGGATTACAATGAGCAGTTCTTC
TRBV9,NA,TRBJ2-1,TRBD1,CASSPADRGLNEQFF,TGTGCCAGCAGCCCAGCTGACAGGGGGCTTAATGAGCAGTTCTTC
TRBV7-8,NA,TRBJ2-3,NA,CASSVHQGFTDTQYF,TGTGCCAGCAGCGTTCACCAGGGTTTCACAGATACGCAGTATTTT
TRBV6-5,NA,TRBJ1-1,TRBD1,CASTPAGGTEAFF,TGTGCCAGCACTCCGGCAGGGGGCACTGAAGCTTTCTTT
TRBV7-2,NA,TRBJ2-2,NA,CASSPAGELFF,TGTGCCAGCAGCCCCGCCGGGGAGCTGTTTTTT
TRBV11-3,NA,TRBJ2-2,NA,CASSLGVGEAGELFF,TGTGCCAGCAGCTTAGGGGTCGGCGAGGCCGGGGAGCTGTTTTTT
TRBV6-1,NA,TRBJ2-7,TRBD2,CASRGGTSGSHEQYF,TGTGCCAGCAGGGGAGGGACTAGCGGGAGTCACGAGCAGTACTTC
TRBV5-5,NA,TRBJ2-2,NA,CASSWGGTSNTGELFF,TGTGCCAGCAGCTGGGGTGGGACATCGAACACCGGGGAGCTGTTTTTT
TRBV27,NA,TRBJ1-2,NA,CASSPRRGLYYGYTF,TGTGCCAGCAGTCCACGACGGGGACTTTACTATGGCTACACCTTC
TRBV30,NA,TRBJ1-5,NA,CAWSPRTDFDSNQPQHF,TGTGCCTGGAGTCCTAGGACAGATTTCGATAGCAATCAGCCCCAGCATTTT
TRBV27,NA,TRBJ1-2,NA,CASSYDDSSNYGYTF,TGTGCCAGCAGTTACGACGACAGCAGTAACTATGGCTACACCTTC
TRBV7-9,NA,TRBJ1-5,NA,CASSLEVGAGFDQPQHF,TGTGCCAGCAGCTTAGAGGTGGGGGCAGGCTTTGATCAGCCCCAGCATTTT
TRBV21-1,NA,TRBJ2-3,NA,CASSNNRKTTDTQYF,TGTGCCAGCAGCAATAATCGGAAGACTACAGATACGCAGTATTTT
TRBV6-5,NA,TRBJ2-3,TRBD2,CASRPPGLDTDTQYF,TGTGCCAGCAGGCCCCCGGGACTAGACACAGATACGCAGTATTTT
TRBV7-8,NA,TRBJ1-1,TRBD1,CAIISGAQGNMNTEAFF,TGTGCCATCATATCGGGGGCACAGGGGAATATGAACACTGAAGCTTTCTTT
TRBV7-2,NA,TRBJ1-5,NA,CASSGMNQPQHF,TGTGCCAGCTCGGGGATGAATCAGCCCCAGCATTTT
TRBV15,NA,TRBJ1-5,NA,CATSREEMGLLNQPQHF,TGTGCCACCAGCAGAGAAGAGATGGGGCTCCTCAATCAGCCCCAGCATTTT
TRBV4-1,NA,TRBJ2-1,NA,CASSQDLGGAYYNEQFF,TGCGCCAGCAGCCAAGATTTGGGGGGGGCCTACTACAATGAGCAGTTCTTC
TRBV4-1,NA,TRBJ2-2,NA,CASSQGHGRGGELFF,TGCGCCAGCAGCCAAGGCCACGGGAGAGGCGGGGAGCTGTTTTTT
TRBV6-6,NA,TRBJ2-7,NA,CASSYGKGSDYEQYF,TGTGCCAGCAGTTACGGTAAGGGTAGTGACTACGAGCAGTACTTC
TRBV10-3,NA,TRBJ1-5,TRBD1,CAISASLPGQGYQPQHF,TGTGCCATCAGCGCTTCACTCCCGGGACAGGGGTACCAGCCCCAGCATTTT
TRBV28,NA,TRBJ1-3,TRBD1,CASSFPGTGMIYSGNTIYF,TGTGCCAGCAGTTTTCCCGGGACAGGGATGATATACTCTGGAAACACCATATATTTT
TRBV27,NA,TRBJ2-7,NA,CASSWRIGDEQYF,TGTGCCAGCAGTTGGCGGATAGGCGACGAGCAGTACTTC
TRBV6-4,NA,TRBJ2-6,NA,CASSEEGSGANVLTF,TGTGCCAGCAGTGAAGAGGGCTCTGGGGCCAACGTCCTGACTTTC
TRBV19,NA,TRBJ1-2,NA,CASSFRDYGYTF,TGTGCCAGTAGTTTCCGGGACTATGGCTACACCTTC
TRBV6-1,NA,TRBJ1-5,NA,CAGQGPGDNQPQHF,TGTGCCGGTCAGGGTCCAGGGGACAATCAGCCCCAGCATTTT
TRBV29-1,NA,TRBJ1-1,NA,CSATADSEAFF,TGCAGCGCGACCGCGGACTCTGAAGCTTTCTTT
TRBV6-5,NA,TRBJ2-2,TRBD1,CASSLDRRYTGELFF,TGTGCCAGCAGTTTGGACAGGCGCTACACCGGGGAGCTGTTTTTT
TRBV7-8,NA,TRBJ2-7,NA,CAIRTVSYEQYF,TGTGCCATACGGACAGTGTCCTACGAGCAGTACTTC
TRBV28,NA,TRBJ2-3,TRBD2,CASSLEEVGTSGRAADTQYF,TGTGCCAGCAGTTTAGAAGAAGTCGGGACTAGCGGGAGGGCCGCAGATACGCAGTATTTT
TRBV7-2,NA,TRBJ1-4,NA,CASSSGADSNEKLFF,TGTGCCAGCAGCTCTGGGGCGGATTCTAATGAAAAACTGTTTTTT
TRBV6-4,NA,TRBJ2-3,NA,CASSDNRAADTQYF,TGTGCCAGCAGTGACAATAGAGCGGCGGATACGCAGTATTTT
TRBV9,NA,TRBJ1-4,TRBD1,CASSSQGSFEKLFF,TGTGCCAGCAGCTCACAGGGGTCCTTCGAAAAACTGTTTTTT
TRBV4-1,NA,TRBJ2-1,TRBD2,CASSQDYPAGGPSPFF,TGCGCCAGCAGCCAAGATTACCCAGCGGGAGGTCCCTCCCCGTTCTTC
TRBV7-2,NA,TRBJ2-7,TRBD2,CASSLSGIYYEQYF,TGTGCCAGCAGCTTAAGCGGGATCTACTACGAGCAGTACTTC
TRBV5-8,NA,TRBJ1-1,NA,CASSFGGNMNTEAFF,TGTGCCAGCAGCTTTGGCGGGAACATGAACACTGAAGCTTTCTTT
TRBV19,NA,TRBJ1-5,NA,CTSRRTAHQPQHF,TGTACCAGTAGGAGGACAGCCCATCAGCCCCAGCATTTT
TRBV28,NA,TRBJ2-4,TRBD1,CASRPGTAGIQYF,TGTGCCAGCAGACCCGGGACAGCAGGCATTCAGTACTTC
TRBV11-2,NA,TRBJ1-2,NA,CASSLDLGVGYGYTF,TGTGCCAGCAGCTTAGATTTAGGGGTCGGTTATGGCTACACCTTC
TRBV11-3,NA,TRBJ2-3,TRBD1,CASSSGQGVADTQYF,TGTGCCAGCAGCTCAGGACAGGGGGTCGCAGATACGCAGTATTTT
TRBV2,NA,TRBJ2-3,TRBD2,CANRRTSGRTDTQYF,TGTGCCAACCGACGGACTAGCGGGAGAACAGATACGCAGTATTTT
TRBV5-6,NA,TRBJ2-5,TRBD2,CASSSLAGGYQETQYF,TGTGCCAGCAGCTCACTAGCGGGAGGGTACCAAGAGACCCAGTACTTC
TRBV11-1,NA,TRBJ2-7,TRBD1,CASSFATGDHEQYF,TGTGCCAGCAGCTTCGCGACAGGGGACCACGAGCAGTACTTC